A selection of T cell receptor beta chains follows, all from one sample in a study of shared clonotypes between healthy human individuals. Sequencing used immunoSEQ multiplex PCR; TCRdb keeps in-frame clones, though not all of them. The sample carries about 1.1 million clones, approximately 80% recorded once. The material sequenced was memory CD4+ T cells from PBMCs. The receptors shown here come from a man aged 18 to 30 in good health. Some clones in this sample may be carry-over from other donors' samples. Both conserved end residues are part of each CDR3. The order of the fields is clone size, V gene, J gene, D gene, CDR3 DNA, CDR3 protein. The D gene is left open where the match is weak. Clone size, where shown, is once, few, many, or a class for clones that have expanded.

-	TRBV7-2	TRBJ1-1	-	TGTGCCAGCAGCTTGGACAGATGGAACACTGAAGCTTTCTTT	CASSLDRWNTEAFF
-	TRBV7-9	TRBJ2-5	-	TGTGCCAGCAGCCCAGGGTTGGTGACAGAGACCCAGTACTTC	CASSPGLVTETQYF
-	TRBV5-4	TRBJ2-3	TRBD2	TGTGCCAGCAGCTTGGCCGGGACTAGCGGGAGGTCCGCAGATACGCAGTATTTT	CASSLAGTSGRSADTQYF
few	TRBV6-1	TRBJ1-3	-	TGTGCCAGCAGTGTATCCGGAAACACCATATATTTT	CASSVSGNTIYF
-	TRBV19	TRBJ2-7	TRBD2	TGTGCCAGTAGTTCGAGGACTAGCGGGAGACAATACGAGCAGTACTTC	CASSSRTSGRQYEQYF
-	TRBV27	TRBJ2-7	-	TGTGCCAGCAGGGGCACTCTCCGCCGATACGAGCAGTACTTC	CASRGTLRRYEQYF
-	TRBV11-2	TRBJ1-1	TRBD1	TGTGCCAGCAGCCCACAAAGACGCCAGGGCAGGGGGACTGAAGCTTTCTTT	CASSPQRRQGRGTEAFF
-	TRBV5-1	TRBJ2-1	-	TGCGCCAGCAGCTTAACAGGGACCCCCGGCAATGAGCAGTTCTTC	CASSLTGTPGNEQFF
many	TRBV7-2	TRBJ2-7	-	TGTGCCAGCAGCCCTCCCAACAGGGCCGAGCAGTACTTC	CASSPPNRAEQYF
-	TRBV5-1	TRBJ2-3	-	TGCGCCAGCAGCCCGCAGTCTAGCACAGATACGCAGTATTTT	CASSPQSSTDTQYF
-	TRBV6-1	TRBJ1-5	TRBD1	TGTGCCAGCAGCAAAGACAGGGTTAGCCAGCCCCAGCATTTT	CASSKDRVSQPQHF
-	TRBV19	TRBJ2-2	-	TGTGCCAGTAGTATTTTAAGGGGCACGGCCCGATTAGGCGGGGAGCTGTTTTTT	CASSILRGTARLGGELFF
once	TRBV5-1	TRBJ2-5	-	TGCGCCAGCAGCTTGGACGGACGGGCGATGAGGTTCGGGGAGACCCAGTACTTC	CASSLDGRAMRFGETQYF
-	TRBV5-1	TRBJ2-1	-	TGCGCCAGCAGCCCGGGGAGTACAAGGGAAGAGCAGTTCTTC	CASSPGSTREEQFF
-	TRBV28	TRBJ1-2	-	TGTGCCAGCAGTTCCGGGGCGGTCAAATATGGCTACACCTTC	CASSSGAVKYGYTF
-	TRBV20-1	TRBJ1-1	-	TGCAGTGCTAGAGAGAACACTGAAGCTTTCTTT	CSARENTEAFF
-	TRBV6-6	TRBJ2-2	-	TGTGCCAGCAAGGTAGCTGGCACCGGGGAGCTGTTTTTT	CASKVAGTGELFF
-	TRBV4-3	TRBJ2-1	TRBD2	TGCGCCAGCAGCCAAGGGGCGGGAGTGAGCTACAATGAGCAGTTCTTC	CASSQGAGVSYNEQFF
-	TRBV30	TRBJ2-6	-	TGTGCCTGGAGGAGTGGGGCCAACGTCCTGACTTTC	CAWRSGANVLTF
-	TRBV5-1	TRBJ2-5	-	TGCGCCAGCAGCTTGGGCGGACAGTCCAGCCCACAAGAGACCCAGTACTTC	CASSLGGQSSPQETQYF
few	TRBV5-8	TRBJ1-2	-	TGTGCCAGCAGCCCACAGGAAGACTATGGCTACACCTTC	CASSPQEDYGYTF
-	TRBV5-1	TRBJ1-2	-	TGCGCCAGCAGCTTGGTGTCAGCCTCCCAAGGAGGAGGAAATGGCTACACCTTC	CASSLVSASQGGGNGYTF
-	TRBV28	TRBJ2-7	TRBD2	TGTGCCAGCAGTTTTCTAGCGGGTGAGCAGTACTTC	CASSFLAGEQYF
once	TRBV5-1	TRBJ2-3	-	TGCGCCAGCAGCCCCGGGACTCCATACACAGATACGCAGTATTTT	CASSPGTPYTDTQYF
-	TRBV18	TRBJ1-1	-	TGTGCCAGCTCCTACATGAACACTGAAGCTTTCTTT	CASSYMNTEAFF
-	TRBV14	TRBJ2-4	TRBD1	TGTGCCAGCAGCCCACAGGCAGGGGGCTCGAACATTCAGTACTTC	CASSPQAGGSNIQYF
few	TRBV6-5	TRBJ1-5	-	TGTGCCAGCGGTTCGACGGGGGGTCAGCCCCAGCATTTT	CASGSTGGQPQHF
-	TRBV15	TRBJ1-2	-	TGTGCCACCAGCAGAGATCGGGGGTCTAACTATGGCTACACCTTC	CATSRDRGSNYGYTF
-	TRBV5-1	TRBJ2-1	TRBD2	TGCGCCAGCAGCTTAGGCGGGAGAAGTTACAATGAGCAGTTCTTC	CASSLGGRSYNEQFF